Listed here is a single T cell receptor (beta chain). The sample comes from a study of blood T cell repertoires in COVID-19. Study-wide background: Sources were T cells, B-cell-depleted T cells, or PBMCs; the material itself was cDNA or gDNA.

Recruited during active infection, patients (from Seattle) were subsequently followed longitudinally. Germline values: CDR1 LNHDA, CDR2 SQIVND (reference sequence). CDR3 length: 14 residues. V lost 6 bases, J lost 6 bases, and 15 bases lay in between. As processed by the authors: From reference gene primer amplification, estimates of nucleated cell counts were derived. The repertoire was sequenced with immunoSEQ multiplex PCR; TCRdb's copy has only in-frame clones and lacks some. V and J calls and clone size are those listed in that table; D and trimming were worked out from the DNA. Of approximately 160,000 clones listed, around 84% were seen once; the top ten hold 7.5% to 8.5%.

V is TRBV19 and J is TRBJ2-1, with unresolved D. The receptor was derived from a woman aged 55-75 years with COVID-19, enrolled during active disease. Sample: peripheral blood. In DNA, the CDR3 is TGTGCCAGTAGAGCCCATGCCACCACCAATGAGCAGTTCTTC. Encoded protein: CASRAHATTNEQFF.